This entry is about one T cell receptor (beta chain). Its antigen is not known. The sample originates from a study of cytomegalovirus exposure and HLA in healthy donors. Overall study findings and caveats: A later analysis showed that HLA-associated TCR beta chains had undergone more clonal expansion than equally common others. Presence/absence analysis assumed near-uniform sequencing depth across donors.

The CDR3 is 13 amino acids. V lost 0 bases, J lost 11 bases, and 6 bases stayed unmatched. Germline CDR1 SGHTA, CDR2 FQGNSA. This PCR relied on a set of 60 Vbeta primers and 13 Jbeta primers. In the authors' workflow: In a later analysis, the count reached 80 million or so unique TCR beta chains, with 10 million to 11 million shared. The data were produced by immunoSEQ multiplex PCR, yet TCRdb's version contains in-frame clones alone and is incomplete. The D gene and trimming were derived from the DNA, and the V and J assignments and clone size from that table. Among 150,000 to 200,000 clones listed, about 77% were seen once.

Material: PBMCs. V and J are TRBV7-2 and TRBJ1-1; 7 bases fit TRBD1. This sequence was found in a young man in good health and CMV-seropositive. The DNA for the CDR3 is TGTGCCAGCAGCTTAGCGATAGGGGGCGGGGCTTTCTTT. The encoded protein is CASSLAIGGGAFF.